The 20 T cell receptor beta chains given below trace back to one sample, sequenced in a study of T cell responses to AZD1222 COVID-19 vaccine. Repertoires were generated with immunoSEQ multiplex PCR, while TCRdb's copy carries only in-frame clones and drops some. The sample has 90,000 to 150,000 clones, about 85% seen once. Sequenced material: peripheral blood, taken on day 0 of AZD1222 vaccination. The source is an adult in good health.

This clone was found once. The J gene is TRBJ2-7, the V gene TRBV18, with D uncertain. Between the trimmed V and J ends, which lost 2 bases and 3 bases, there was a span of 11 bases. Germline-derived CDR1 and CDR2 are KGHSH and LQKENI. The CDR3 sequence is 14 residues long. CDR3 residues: CASSPSGERYEQYF. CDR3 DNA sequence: TGTGCCAGCTCACCATCTGGCGAGCGCTACGAGCAGTACTTC.

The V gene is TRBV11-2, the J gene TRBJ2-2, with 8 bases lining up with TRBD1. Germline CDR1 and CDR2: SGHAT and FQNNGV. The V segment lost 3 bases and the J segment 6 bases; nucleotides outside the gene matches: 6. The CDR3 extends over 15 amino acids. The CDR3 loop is CASSLDRVGSGELFF. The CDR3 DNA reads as TGTGCCAGCAGCTTGGACAGGGTAGGCTCCGGGGAGCTGTTTTTT.

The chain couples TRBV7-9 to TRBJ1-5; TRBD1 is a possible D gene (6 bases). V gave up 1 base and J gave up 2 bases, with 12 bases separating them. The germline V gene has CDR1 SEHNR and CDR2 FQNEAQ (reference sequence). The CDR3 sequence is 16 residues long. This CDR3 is CASSLGGAGGNQPQHF. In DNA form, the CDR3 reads TGTGCCAGCAGCTTAGGGGGGGCAGGTGGCAATCAGCCCCAGCATTTT.

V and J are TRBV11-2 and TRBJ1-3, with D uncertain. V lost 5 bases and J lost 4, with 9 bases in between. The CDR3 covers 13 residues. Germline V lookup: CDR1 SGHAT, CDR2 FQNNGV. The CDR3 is CASSPHSGNTIYF. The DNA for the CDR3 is TGTGCCAGCAGCCCACACTCGGGAAACACCATATATTTT. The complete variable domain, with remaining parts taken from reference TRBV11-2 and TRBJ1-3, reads EAGVAQSPRYKIIEKRQSVAFWCNPISGHATLYWYQQILGQGPKLLIQFQNNGVVDDSQLPKDRFSAERLKGVDSTLKIQPAKLEDSAVYLCASSPHSGNTIYFGEGSWLTVV.

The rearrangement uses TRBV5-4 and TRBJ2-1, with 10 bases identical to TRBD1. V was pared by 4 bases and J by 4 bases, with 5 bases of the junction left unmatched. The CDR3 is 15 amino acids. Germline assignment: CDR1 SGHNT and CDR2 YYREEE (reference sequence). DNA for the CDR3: TGTGCCAGCAGCGGGAGGACAGGGGGTTACAATGAGCAGTTCTTC. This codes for CASSGRTGGYNEQFF.

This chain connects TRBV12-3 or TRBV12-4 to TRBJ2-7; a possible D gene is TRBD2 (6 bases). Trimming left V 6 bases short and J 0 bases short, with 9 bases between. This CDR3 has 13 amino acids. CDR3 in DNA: TGTGCCAGCAGACGGGACTTCTCCTACGAGCAGTACTTC. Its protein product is CASRRDFSYEQYF.

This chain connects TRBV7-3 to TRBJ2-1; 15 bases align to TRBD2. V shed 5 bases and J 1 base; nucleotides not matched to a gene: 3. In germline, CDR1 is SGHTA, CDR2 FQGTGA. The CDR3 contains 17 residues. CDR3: CASSPGTSGRSYNEQFF. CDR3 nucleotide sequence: TGTGCCAGCAGCCCCGGGACTAGCGGGAGGTCCTACAATGAGCAGTTCTTC.

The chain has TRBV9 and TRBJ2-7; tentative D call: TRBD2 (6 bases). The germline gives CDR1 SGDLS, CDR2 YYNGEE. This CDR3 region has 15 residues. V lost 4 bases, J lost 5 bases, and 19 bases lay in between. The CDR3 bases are TGTGCCAGCAGCCCCCAAGCGGGCACGCCCCACGAGCAGTACTTC. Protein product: CASSPQAGTPHEQYF.

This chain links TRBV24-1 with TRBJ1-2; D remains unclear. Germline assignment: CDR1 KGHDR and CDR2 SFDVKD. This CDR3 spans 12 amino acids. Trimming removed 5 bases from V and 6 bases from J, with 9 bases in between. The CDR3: CATSGPGDGYTF. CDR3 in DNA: TGTGCCACCAGTGGTCCCGGGGATGGCTACACCTTC.

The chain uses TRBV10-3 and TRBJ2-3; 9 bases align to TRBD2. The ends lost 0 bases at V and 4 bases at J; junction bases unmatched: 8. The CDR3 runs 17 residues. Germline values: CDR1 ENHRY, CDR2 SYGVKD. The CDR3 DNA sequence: TGTGCCATCAGTGAGTCGGGTCGGCGGGAGGGCCCAGATACGCAGTATTTT. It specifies CAISESGRREGPDTQYF.

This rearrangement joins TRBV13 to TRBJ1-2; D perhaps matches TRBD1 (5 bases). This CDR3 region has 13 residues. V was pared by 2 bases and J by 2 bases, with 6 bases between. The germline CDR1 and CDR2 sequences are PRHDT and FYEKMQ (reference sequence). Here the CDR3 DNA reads TGTGCCAGCAGCTTATGGGGGAACTATGGCTACACCTTC. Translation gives CASSLWGNYGYTF.

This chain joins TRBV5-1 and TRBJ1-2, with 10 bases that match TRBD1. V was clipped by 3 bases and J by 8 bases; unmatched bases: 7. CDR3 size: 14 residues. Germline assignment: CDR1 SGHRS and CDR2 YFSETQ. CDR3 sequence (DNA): TGCGCCAGCAGCTCGGATGGGACAGGGGTAGGCTACACCTTC. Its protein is CASSSDGTGVGYTF.

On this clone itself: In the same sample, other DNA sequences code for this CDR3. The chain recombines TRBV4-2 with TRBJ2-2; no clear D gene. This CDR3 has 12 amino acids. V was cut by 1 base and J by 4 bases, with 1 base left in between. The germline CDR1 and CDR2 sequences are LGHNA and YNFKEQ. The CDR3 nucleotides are TGTGCCAGCAGCCAAGTCACCGGGGAGCTGTTTTTT. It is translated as CASSQVTGELFF.

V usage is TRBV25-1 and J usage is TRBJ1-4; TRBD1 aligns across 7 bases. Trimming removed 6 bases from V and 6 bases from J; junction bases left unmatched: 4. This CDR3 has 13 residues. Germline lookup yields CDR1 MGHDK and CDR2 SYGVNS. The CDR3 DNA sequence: TGTGCCAGCAGGGGACAGTTGTATGAAAAACTGTTTTTT. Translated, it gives CASRGQLYEKLFF.

CDR3 sequence reads: CASSQDRTSGSGETQYF. The DNA for the CDR3 is TGCGCCAGCAGCCAAGATCGGACTAGCGGGAGTGGCGAGACCCAGTACTTC. This rearrangement joins TRBV4-1 to TRBJ2-5; TRBD2 agrees at 13 bases. This CDR3 spans 17 amino acids. V was pared by 0 bases and J by 5 bases, with 6 bases of the junction left unmatched. From germline, CDR1 is MGHRA and CDR2 YSYEKL.

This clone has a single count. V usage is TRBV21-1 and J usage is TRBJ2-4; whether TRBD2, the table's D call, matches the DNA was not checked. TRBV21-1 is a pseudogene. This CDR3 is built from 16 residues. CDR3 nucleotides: TGTGCCAGCAGCAAAGGTGGGAGCGGGGCCAAAAACATTCAGTACTTC. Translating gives CASSKGGSGAKNIQYF.

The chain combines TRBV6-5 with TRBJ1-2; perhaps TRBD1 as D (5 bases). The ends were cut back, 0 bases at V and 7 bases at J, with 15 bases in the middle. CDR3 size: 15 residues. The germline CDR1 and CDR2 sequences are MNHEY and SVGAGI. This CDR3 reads CASSYSSDGTLGYTF. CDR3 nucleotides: TGTGCCAGCAGTTACTCGAGCGATGGGACGCTTGGCTACACCTTC.

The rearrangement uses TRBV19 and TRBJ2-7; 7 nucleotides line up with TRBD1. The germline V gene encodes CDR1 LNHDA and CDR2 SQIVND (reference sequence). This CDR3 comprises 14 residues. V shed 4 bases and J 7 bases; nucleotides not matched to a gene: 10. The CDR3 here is CASSTWTGGEEQYF. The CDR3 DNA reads TGTGCCAGTAGTACCTGGACAGGTGGGGAGGAGCAGTACTTC.

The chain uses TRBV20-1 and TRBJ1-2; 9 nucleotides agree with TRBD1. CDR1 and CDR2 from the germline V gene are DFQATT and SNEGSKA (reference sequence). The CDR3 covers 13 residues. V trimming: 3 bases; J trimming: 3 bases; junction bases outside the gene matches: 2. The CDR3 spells CSASGTGYYGYTF. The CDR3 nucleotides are TGCAGTGCTAGTGGGACAGGGTACTATGGCTACACCTTC.

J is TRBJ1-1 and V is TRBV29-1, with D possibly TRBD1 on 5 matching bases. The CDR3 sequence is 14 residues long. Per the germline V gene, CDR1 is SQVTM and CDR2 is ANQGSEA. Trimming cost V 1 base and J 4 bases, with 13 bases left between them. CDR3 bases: TGCAGCGTTGAAGTGGGGCCAGGGAGCACTGAAGCTTTCTTT. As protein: CSVEVGPGSTEAFF.